One and the same sample provided the 30 T cell receptor beta chains below, sequenced in a study of control samples from healthy donors and cancer patients. Libraries were prepared by immunoSEQ multiplex PCR; TCRdb keeps only in-frame clonotypes and omits some of them. The table records roughly 80,000 clones, 70% to 90% of them present only once. Sequencing used blood. Receptor source: a woman aged 50 to 60 in good health.

The chain joins TRBV30 to TRBJ1-2; D gene uncertain. This CDR3 is built from 14 residues. V shed 0 bases and J shed 4 bases, with 12 bases lying between them. CDR1 and CDR2 (germline): GTSNPN, SVGIG (reference sequence). The CDR3 sequence is CAWSVAANGYGYTF. CDR3 DNA sequence: TGTGCCTGGAGTGTGGCGGCAAATGGCTATGGCTACACCTTC.

For this clone: Within the sample, other DNA sequences also encode this same CDR3. The gene calls are TRBV9 and TRBJ2-1; D may correspond to TRBD1 or TRBD2 (5 bases each). The ends were cut back, 5 bases at V and 10 bases at J, with 13 bases in the middle. CDR1 and CDR2 from the germline V gene are SGDLS and YYNGEE. The CDR3 has 12 residues. The CDR3 reads CASSAEGNEQFF. DNA of the CDR3: TGTGCCAGCAGTGCCGAGGGGAACGAGCAGTTCTTC.

This clone was recorded a few times. The same CDR3 is also encoded by other DNA sequences in this sample. This chain uses TRBV7-9 with TRBJ2-2, with unresolved D. The V end lost 5 bases, the J end lost 1 base, and 8 bases lay between the germline ends. The CDR3 is 14 residues long. Germline V lookup: CDR1 SEHNR, CDR2 FQNEAQ (reference sequence). CDR3 in amino acids: CASSRTVNTGELFF. CDR3 in DNA: TGTGCCAGCAGCAGGACGGTGAACACCGGGGAGCTGTTTTTT. Filled out from reference TRBV7-9 and TRBJ2-2, the complete variable domain reads DTGVSQNPRHKITKRGQNVTFRCDPISEHNRLYWYRQTLGQGPEFLTYFQNEAQLEKSRLLSDRFSAERPKGSFSTLEIQRTEQGDSAMYLCASSRTVNTGELFFGEGSRLTVL.

The chain has TRBV12-3 or TRBV12-4 and TRBJ1-2; no reliable D call. V lost 6 bases, J lost 4 bases, and 12 bases lay in between. This CDR3 spans 13 amino acids. Here the CDR3 DNA reads TGTGCCAGCAGCCTGGACGGAATCTATGGCTACACCTTC. Translating it yields CASSLDGIYGYTF.

This clone was seen more than once but under ten times. The chain carries TRBV6-6 and TRBJ1-6; 7 nucleotides align to TRBD1. V shed 5 bases, J shed 8 bases, and the junction held 9 bases outside the gene matches. The V gene's germline CDR1 is MNHNY and CDR2 SVGAGI (reference sequence). This CDR3 region has 15 residues. CDR3 loop: CASSRSGTADSPLHF. CDR3 sequence (DNA): TGTGCCAGCAGTCGATCCGGGACAGCAGATTCACCCCTCCACTTT.

This chain connects TRBV30 to TRBJ1-2; no definite D call. From germline, CDR1 is GTSNPN and CDR2 SVGIG (reference sequence). This CDR3 has 14 amino acids. V lost 2 bases and J lost 3, with 13 bases in between. The CDR3 sequence: CAWSSGDRHYGYTF. The CDR3 coding sequence is TGTGCCTGGAGTTCTGGTGATCGCCACTATGGCTACACCTTC. Full variable domain (remainder filled in from reference TRBV30 and TRBJ1-2): SQTIHQWPATLVQPVGSPLSLECTVEGTSNPNLYWYRQAAGRGLQLLFYSVGIGQISSEVPQNLSASRPQDRQFILSSKKLLLSDSGFYLCAWSSGDRHYGYTFGSGTRLTVV.

The rearrangement links TRBV7-9 to TRBJ2-7; tentative D call: TRBD2 (6 bases). The CDR3 spans 12 residues. The germline V gene has CDR1 SEHNR and CDR2 FQNEAQ (reference sequence). The V end was cut by 5 bases, the J end by 6 bases, with 11 bases between. This chain's CDR3 is CASSGVGGEQYF. DNA of the CDR3: TGTGCCAGCAGCGGGGTGGGAGGCGAGCAGTACTTC.

V is TRBV20-1 and J is TRBJ2-4; D gene ambiguous. The CDR3 length is 11 residues. The germline gives CDR1 DFQATT, CDR2 SNEGSKA (reference sequence). The V and J ends lost 3 bases and 10 bases respectively, with 10 bases between them. CDR3 coding DNA: TGCAGTGCTAGTCCGTCGGAAATTCAGTACTTC. The encoded protein is CSASPSEIQYF.

The genes are TRBV2 and TRBJ2-7, with 10 bases aligning to TRBD2. The CDR3 has 14 residues. Germline V CDR1 and CDR2: SNHLY, FYNNEI. Losses at the gene ends were 6 bases for V and 2 bases for J; bases not matched to a gene: 4. In DNA form, the CDR3 reads TGTGCCAGCAGGCCGGGACTAGCGACCTACGAGCAGTACTTC. Its translation is CASRPGLATYEQYF.

This rearrangement joins TRBV11-2 to TRBJ2-7, with D uncertain. CDR1 SGHAT and CDR2 FQNNGV come from the germline V gene. CDR3 size: 12 residues. V was trimmed by 10 bases and J by 3 bases, leaving 13 bases between them. CDR3 protein: CATQPDRYEQYF. DNA for the CDR3: TGTGCCACCCAACCGGATCGCTACGAGCAGTACTTC.

This clone was observed once. The chain carries TRBV12-3 or TRBV12-4 and TRBJ1-2; D is perhaps TRBD1 (6 bases). CDR3 length: 13 residues. The V gene lost 1 base and the J gene lost 5 bases, with 8 bases spanning the gap. The CDR3 DNA reads as TGTGCCAGCAGTTTAGTCCAGGGGTATGGCTACACCTTC. Protein product: CASSLVQGYGYTF.

The chain couples TRBV7-2 to TRBJ1-2, with D possibly being TRBD1 (6 bases). V was cut by 1 base and J by 4 bases, with 7 bases left in between. The CDR3 runs to 13 residues. Germline V gene data show CDR1 as SGHTA and CDR2 as FQGNSA. The chain's CDR3 is CASSLVGGYGYTF. DNA for the CDR3: TGTGCCAGCAGCTTAGTAGGGGGCTATGGCTACACCTTC. The full variable domain, with the rest looked up from reference TRBV7-2 and TRBJ1-2, is GAGVSQSPSNKVTEKGKDVELRCDPISGHTALYWYRQSLGQGLEFLIYFQGNSAPDKSGLPSDRFSAERTGGSVSTLTIQRTQQEDSAVYLCASSLVGGYGYTFGSGTRLTVV.

The V gene is TRBV2, the J gene TRBJ2-3; D could derive from TRBD1 or TRBD2 (7 bases each). Germline V gene sequence: CDR1 SNHLY, CDR2 FYNNEI. The CDR3 is made up of 14 amino acids. V lost 7 bases to trimming and J lost 4 bases, with 15 bases between them. CDR3 sequence: CASTRGGYSDTQYF. In DNA, the CDR3 is TGTGCCAGCACCAGGGGGGGCTATTCAGATACGCAGTATTTT.

V and J are TRBV27 and TRBJ2-7, with TRBD1 matching 9 bases. CDR1 is MNHEY, CDR2 SMNVEV, per germline (reference sequence). V shed 6 bases, J shed 6 bases, and the junction held 9 bases outside the gene matches. This CDR3 region has 14 residues. The CDR3 bases are TGTGCCAGCAGACAGACCGGGACAGGGCTCGAGCAGTACTTC. Residues: CASRQTGTGLEQYF.

DNA for the CDR3: TGTGCCAGCAGCTTTGACAGGGAGGGCACCTTC. As protein: CASSFDREGTF. The chain recombines TRBV11-2 with TRBJ1-2; TRBD1 aligns across 7 bases. The V segment lost 3 bases and the J segment 13 bases; nucleotides outside the gene matches: 5. Germline-derived CDR1 and CDR2 are SGHAT and FQNNGV. The CDR3 contains 11 residues.

J is TRBJ2-2 and V is TRBV7-9; 7 bases agree with TRBD1. With 5 bases clipped from V and 1 base from J, the junction kept 4 bases outside the gene matches. Germline V gene sequence: CDR1 SEHNR, CDR2 FQNEAQ (reference sequence). This CDR3 comprises 15 residues. CDR3 nucleotide sequence: TGTGCCAGCAGCGCCCGGGACAGGAACACCGGGGAGCTGTTTTTT. This gives the protein CASSARDRNTGELFF.

The chain carries TRBV11-2 and TRBJ2-1; 7 bases align to TRBD2. Germline V gene sequence: CDR1 SGHAT, CDR2 FQNNGV. There are 17 residues in the CDR3. The ends lost 8 bases at V and 0 bases at J; junction bases unmatched: 13. The CDR3, as DNA: TGTGCCAGCGACCCGGGGACCGGGGGGAGCTCCTACAATGAGCAGTTCTTC. Its protein is CASDPGTGGSSYNEQFF.

The rearrangement links TRBV7-6 to TRBJ1-2; D not resolved. V was trimmed by 2 bases and J by 2 bases, leaving 12 bases between them. Per the germline V gene, CDR1 is SGHVS and CDR2 is FNYEAQ. This CDR3 spans 15 amino acids. CDR3 bases: TGTGCCAGCAGCTTATTCGGAACAAGGAACTATGGCTACACCTTC. This encodes CASSLFGTRNYGYTF. The variable domain in full, completed from reference TRBV7-6 and TRBJ1-2, reads GAGVSQSPRYKVTKRGQDVALRCDPISGHVSLYWYRQALGQGPEFLTYFNYEAQQDKSGLPNDRFSAERPEGSISTLTIQRTEQRDSAMYRCASSLFGTRNYGYTFGSGTRLTVV.

The chain recombines TRBV12-3 or TRBV12-4 with TRBJ1-2; D remains ambiguous. CDR3 length equals 11 residues. V lost 5 bases to trimming and J lost 8 bases, with 9 bases between them. CDR3 DNA sequence: TGTGCCAGCAGTCTCTCCTGGGGCTACACCTTC. Translated: CASSLSWGYTF.

The chain combines TRBV2 with TRBJ2-1, with D maybe TRBD2 (6 bases). Germline V CDR1 and CDR2: SNHLY, FYNNEI. V dropped 8 bases and J dropped 3 bases, with 11 bases sitting between them. The length of the CDR3 is 13 residues. The CDR3 sequence: CASEEGVYNEQFF. CDR3 sequence (DNA): TGTGCCAGCGAGGAGGGAGTCTACAATGAGCAGTTCTTC.

DNA for the CDR3: TGTGCCAGCAGCCAATTCGGGTTTAGGGGGGATACGCAGTATTTT. This translates into CASSQFGFRGDTQYF. V is TRBV3-1 (or the pseudogene TRBV3-2) and J is TRBJ2-3, with D maybe TRBD1 (6 bases). The V gene lost 2 bases and the J gene lost 6 bases, with 15 bases spanning the gap. The CDR3 extends over 15 amino acids. Germline V CDR1 and CDR2: LGHDT, YNNKEL (reference sequence).

This chain joins TRBV7-2 and TRBJ2-3; unclear D gene. The CDR3 has 13 amino acids. Germline lookup yields CDR1 SGHTA and CDR2 FQGNSA. Trimming pared 2 bases from V and 1 base from J, leaving 4 bases between. CDR3 nucleotides: TGTGCCAGCAGCTTATTTGGCACAGATACGCAGTATTTT. As protein: CASSLFGTDTQYF.

Here the CDR3 reads CASSLFGGEQYF. The CDR3 region has the DNA TGTGCCAGCAGCTTATTCGGGGGAGAGCAGTACTTC. This rearrangement joins TRBV11-2 to TRBJ2-7; TRBD2 might be the D (6 bases). CDR3 length: 12 residues. The germline V gene has CDR1 SGHAT and CDR2 FQNNGV. The V end was cut by 2 bases, the J end by 7 bases, with 9 bases between.

The chain joins TRBV7-9 to TRBJ2-7, with a weak D call TRBD2 (5 bases). Germline CDR1 reads SEHNR; CDR2 reads FQNEAQ (reference sequence). The CDR3 is 14 amino acids. Trimming removed 4 bases from V and 1 base from J, with 11 bases in between. CDR3 bases: TGTGCCAGCAGCTCACGGGGAGTATCCTACGAGCAGTACTTC. Its protein is CASSSRGVSYEQYF.

This clone has just one count. This chain uses TRBV4-2 with TRBJ1-2; D call uncertain. Germline loops: CDR1 LGHNA, CDR2 YNFKEQ. This CDR3 has 15 residues. Trimming left V 0 bases short and J 4 bases short, with 12 bases between. In DNA, the CDR3 is TGTGCCAGCAGCCAAGATCGGCTGCGCAGCTATGGCTACACCTTC. It translates to CASSQDRLRSYGYTF.

This clone has just one count. The chain has TRBV5-5 and TRBJ2-2; 10 nucleotides line up with TRBD1. The CDR3 is made up of 15 amino acids. V gave up 3 bases and J gave up 3 bases; unmatched junction bases: 2. Germline V gene lookup returns CDR1 SGHKS and CDR2 YYEKEE (reference sequence). The CDR3 reads CASSSGTGDTGELFF. The CDR3 nucleotides are TGTGCCAGCAGCTCCGGGACAGGGGACACCGGGGAGCTGTTTTTT.

This chain uses TRBV6-1 with TRBJ1-2; no definite D call. There are 11 residues in the CDR3. V lost 0 bases and J 4 bases, leaving 0 bases between the germline ends. Germline values: CDR1 MNHNS, CDR2 SASEGT. CDR3 nucleotide sequence: TGTGCCAGCAGTGAAGCCTATGGCTACACCTTC. It translates to CASSEAYGYTF.

V is TRBV19 and J is TRBJ1-1, with a tentative D call TRBD1 (5 bases). The CDR3 has 14 residues. Germline V gives CDR1 LNHDA, CDR2 SQIVND (reference sequence). Trimming took off 6 bases at V and 4 bases at J, with 15 bases between the two ends. The CDR3 DNA sequence: TGTGCCAGTAGCCCAGGGCTATGGGGCACTGAAGCTTTCTTT. It translates to CASSPGLWGTEAFF.

CDR3 bases: TGTGCCAGCAGCAGGGGGATGGATGAAAAACTGTTTTTT. Its protein product is CASSRGMDEKLFF. The chain has TRBV5-4 and TRBJ1-4; a weak D match, TRBD1 (6 bases). Germline V gene lookup returns CDR1 SGHNT and CDR2 YYREEE (reference sequence). V dropped 4 bases and J dropped 6 bases, with 10 bases sitting between them. The CDR3 spans 13 residues. Full variable domain (remainder filled in from reference TRBV5-4 and TRBJ1-4): ETGVTQSPTHLIKTRGQQVTLRCSSQSGHNTVSWYQQALGQGPQFIFQYYREEENGRGNFPPRFSGLQFPNYSSELNVNALELDDSALYLCASSRGMDEKLFFGSGTQLSVL.

V gene TRBV5-4 combines with J gene TRBJ2-3; no definite D call. The CDR3 consists of 14 residues. V was clipped by 2 bases and J by 6 bases, with 13 bases between them. Germline loops: CDR1 SGHNT, CDR2 YYREEE (reference sequence). The CDR3 sequence is CASSFRGIGDTQYF. The CDR3 region has the DNA TGTGCCAGCAGCTTTCGTGGTATAGGTGATACGCAGTATTTT.